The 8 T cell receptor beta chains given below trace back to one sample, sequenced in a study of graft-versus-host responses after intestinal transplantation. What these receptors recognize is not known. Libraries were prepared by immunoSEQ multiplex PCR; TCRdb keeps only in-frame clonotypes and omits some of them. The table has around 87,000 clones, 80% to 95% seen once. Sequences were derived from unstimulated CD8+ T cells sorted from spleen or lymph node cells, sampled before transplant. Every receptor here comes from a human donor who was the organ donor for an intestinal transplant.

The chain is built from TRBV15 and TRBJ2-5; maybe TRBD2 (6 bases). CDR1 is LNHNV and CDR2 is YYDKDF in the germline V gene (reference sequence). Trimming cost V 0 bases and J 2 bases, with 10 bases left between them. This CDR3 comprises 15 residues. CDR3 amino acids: CATSRDGGEQETQYF. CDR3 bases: TGTGCCACCAGCAGAGATGGAGGGGAGCAAGAGACCCAGTACTTC.

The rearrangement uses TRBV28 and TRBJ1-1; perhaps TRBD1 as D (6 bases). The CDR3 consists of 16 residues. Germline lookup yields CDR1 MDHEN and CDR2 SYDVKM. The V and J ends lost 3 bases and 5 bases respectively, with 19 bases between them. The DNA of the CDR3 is TGTGCCAGCAGTTTGGGAGGGGGGTTCAGAGAAACTGAAGCTTTCTTT. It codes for CASSLGGGFRETEAFF.

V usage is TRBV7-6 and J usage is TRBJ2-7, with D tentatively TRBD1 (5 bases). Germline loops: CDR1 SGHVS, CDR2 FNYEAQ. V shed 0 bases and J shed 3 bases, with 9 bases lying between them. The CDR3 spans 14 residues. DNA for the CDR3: TGTGCCAGCAGCTTAGCGGACCAGGGCTACGAGCAGTACTTC. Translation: CASSLADQGYEQYF.

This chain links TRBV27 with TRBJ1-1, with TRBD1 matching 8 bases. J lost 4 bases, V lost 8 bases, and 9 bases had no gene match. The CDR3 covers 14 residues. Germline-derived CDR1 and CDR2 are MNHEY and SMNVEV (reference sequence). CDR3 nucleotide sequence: TGTGCCAGCTCTAAAGTCAGGGGGCTCACTGAAGCTTTCTTT. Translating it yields CASSKVRGLTEAFF.

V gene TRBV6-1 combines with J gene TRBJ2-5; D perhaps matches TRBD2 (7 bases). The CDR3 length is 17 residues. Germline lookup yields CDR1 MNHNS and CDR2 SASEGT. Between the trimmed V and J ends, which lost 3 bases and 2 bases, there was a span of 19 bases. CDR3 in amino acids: CASSDSWRGPDQETQYF. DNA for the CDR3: TGTGCCAGCAGTGACAGTTGGCGGGGGCCAGATCAAGAGACCCAGTACTTC.

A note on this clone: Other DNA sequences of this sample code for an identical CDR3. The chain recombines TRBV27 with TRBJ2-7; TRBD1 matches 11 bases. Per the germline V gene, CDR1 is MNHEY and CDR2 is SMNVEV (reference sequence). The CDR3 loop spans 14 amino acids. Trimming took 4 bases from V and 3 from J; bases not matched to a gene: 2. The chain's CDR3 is CASSSGTGGYEQYF. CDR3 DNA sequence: TGTGCCAGCAGTTCGGGGACAGGGGGCTACGAGCAGTACTTC.

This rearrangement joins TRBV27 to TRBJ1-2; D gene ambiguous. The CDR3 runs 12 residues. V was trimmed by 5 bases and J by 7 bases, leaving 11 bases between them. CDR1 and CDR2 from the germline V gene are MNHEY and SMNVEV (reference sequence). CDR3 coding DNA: TGTGCCAGCAGTCCAGGAACCTCTGGCTACACCTTC. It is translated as CASSPGTSGYTF.

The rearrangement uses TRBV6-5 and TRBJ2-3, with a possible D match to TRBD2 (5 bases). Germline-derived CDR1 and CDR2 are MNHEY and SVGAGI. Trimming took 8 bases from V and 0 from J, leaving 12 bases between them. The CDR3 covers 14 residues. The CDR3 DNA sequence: TGTGCCAGCGCCGGGGTGGTTAGCACAGATACGCAGTATTTT. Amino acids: CASAGVVSTDTQYF.